This entry concerns a single T cell receptor (beta chain). As yet, its antigen is unknown. TCRdb called the reads again in MiXCR, with one record for every CDR3 protein. The sample includes 200,000 to 300,000 distinct CDR3 sequences, roughly 9.1% of them seen just once. This sample stems from a study of T cell repertoires in cytomegalovirus infection. Across the whole study: Both a matching HLA type and CMV infection were indicated by public TCR beta signatures. General study findings and limits: Pooled public TCR beta family frequency picked out CMV carriers with the relevant HLA. Dominating the ex vivo response were TCR beta clonotypes that were CMV-specific and HLA-C-restricted.

Germline-derived CDR1 and CDR2 are DFQATT and SNEGSKA (reference sequence). Trimming at V came to 6 bases and at J to 4 bases, leaving 5 bases not matched to a gene. The CDR3 length is 13 residues. This sequence was found in a human donor in good health (CMV status not recorded). Some clones in this sample may be carry-over from other donors' samples. The V and J genes are TRBV20-1 and TRBJ2-2; 7 positions match TRBD1. The material sequenced was PBMCs. The CDR3 is CSATTGATGELFF. CDR3 nucleotides: TGCAGTGCCACCACAGGGGCCACCGGGGAGCTGTTTTTT.